The TCR beta chain under discussion was sequenced for a study of early T cells in non-severe SARS-CoV-2 infection. The TCR library protocol was used to attach unique molecular identifiers. These identifiers were attached to individual cDNA molecules. One entry per CDR3 protein, called by TCRdb with MiXCR from the 5' RACE reads. The table includes 85,000 to 100,000 distinct CDR3 sequences, around a sixth detected once. The CDR3 runs 16 residues. V lost 5 bases to trimming and J lost 4 bases; unmatched junction nucleotides: 10. Germline CDR1 and CDR2: SEHNR and FQNEAQ (reference sequence). This clonotype came up a few times. Its antigen is undetermined. General observations from the study: Anti-spike CD8 responses were favored by VDJdb matching, which missed private and CD4 specificities.

This chain uses TRBV7-9 with TRBJ1-2; the match to TRBD1 covers 10 bases. The receptor was derived from an adult who was a healthcare worker with PCR-confirmed SARS-CoV-2 infection or an uninfected control (not recorded which). The material sequenced was whole blood, taken at baseline. The CDR3 here is CASSRNRDRGPYGYTF. The CDR3 bases are TGTGCCAGCAGCCGTAACCGGGACAGGGGACCCTATGGCTACACCTTC. Filled out from reference TRBV7-9 and TRBJ1-2, the complete variable domain reads DTGVSQNPRHKITKRGQNVTFRCDPISEHNRLYWYRQTLGQGPEFLTYFQNEAQLEKSRLLSDRFSAERPKGSFSTLEIQRTEQGDSAMYLCASSRNRDRGPYGYTFGSGTRLTVV.